These T cell receptor beta chains were read from a single sample in a study of T cell responses to AZD1222 COVID-19 vaccine. The method was immunoSEQ multiplex PCR; TCRdb's version includes in-frame clones alone and lacks a portion of them. Of 90,000 to 150,000 clones in the sample, 86% were seen once. The sequences come from peripheral blood, collected 28 days after the second AZD1222 dose. The origin of the receptors is an adult who received the AZD1222 COVID-19 vaccine. Both conserved end residues are part of each CDR3. The D gene is left open where the match is weak. Expanded clones are given a class, and other clones once, few, many or no size at all.

J | D | size | V | CDR3 | DNA
TRBJ1-5 | - | - | TRBV27 | CASSLTGLGNQPQHF | TGTGCCAGCAGTCTGACAGGTCTGGGCAATCAGCCCCAGCATTTT
TRBJ1-5 | TRBD1 | - | TRBV18 | CASSPPGQGSFSQPQHF | TGTGCCAGCTCACCACCGGGACAGGGCTCGTTCAGTCAGCCCCAGCATTTT
TRBJ1-4 | TRBD1 | - | TRBV6-5 | CATATGGIEKLFF | TGTGCCACCGCAACAGGGGGTATTGAAAAACTGTTTTTT
TRBJ1-2 | - | few | TRBV6-5 | CASSYGRLQGYTF | TGTGCCAGCAGTTATGGCAGACTACAGGGCTACACCTTC
TRBJ1-2 | - | - | TRBV5-4 | CASTGGLANYGYTF | TGTGCCAGCACCGGCGGGTTAGCTAACTATGGCTACACCTTC
TRBJ1-2 | TRBD1 | - | TRBV6-1 | CASSDFDKGAYEGYTF | TGTGCCAGCAGTGATTTTGATAAGGGGGCGTATGAAGGCTACACCTTC
TRBJ1-2 | TRBD1 | - | TRBV7-9 | CASSLGTGPNYGYTF | TGTGCCAGCAGCCTGGGGACAGGACCCAACTATGGCTACACCTTC
TRBJ1-1 | - | - | TRBV21-1 | CASSTTLDGGAEAFF | TGTGCCAGCAGTACGACACTGGATGGGGGTGCTGAAGCTTTCTTT
TRBJ2-1 | - | - | TRBV5-1 | CASSLEPLYNEQFF | TGCGCCAGCAGCTTGGAGCCGCTGTACAATGAGCAGTTCTTC
TRBJ2-2 | - | - | TRBV18 | CASSPTGTSPNTGELFF | TGTGCCAGCTCACCAACCGGGACAAGCCCGAACACCGGGGAGCTGTTTTTT
TRBJ1-3 | - | - | TRBV6-6 | CASSYIGGNSGNTIYF | TGTGCCAGCAGCTATATCGGGGGCAACTCTGGAAACACCATATATTTT